The entry that follows covers one T cell receptor (beta chain) sequence. This sample stems from a study of control samples from healthy donors and cancer patients. V gave up 3 bases and J gave up 6 bases; unmatched junction bases: 22. CDR1 and CDR2 from the germline V gene are SGHNT and YYREEE (reference sequence). The CDR3 is 19 residues long. Clones were read by immunoSEQ multiplex PCR, and TCRdb kept only the in-frame ones, dropping some. The table has approximately 87,000 clones, 70% to 90% seen once. The sequenced sample consisted of blood. This sequence originates from a woman aged 45 to 65 in good health. The chain links TRBV5-4 to TRBJ1-1; 8 bases line up with TRBD1. The CDR3 reads CASSSSTPGQVPMVPEAFF. Here the CDR3 DNA reads TGTGCCAGCAGCTCATCAACCCCGGGACAGGTACCGATGGTACCTGAAGCTTTCTTT. The entire variable domain, with the rest obtained from reference TRBV5-4 and TRBJ1-1, is as follows: ETGVTQSPTHLIKTRGQQVTLRCSSQSGHNTVSWYQQALGQGPQFIFQYYREEENGRGNFPPRFSGLQFPNYSSELNVNALELDDSALYLCASSSSTPGQVPMVPEAFFGQGTRLTVV.